These 8 T cell receptor beta chains came from one sample sequenced in a study of CXCR3-negative and CXCR3-positive naive CD8 T cells. Study outcomes and limitations: In CXCR3-positive naive cells, the TRB CDR3s were more hydrophobic than in CXCR3-negative naive cells.

Antigen specificity for these receptors is unknown. Each TRB cDNA library was prepared by 5' RACE (with UMI labels). TCRdb processed the 5' RACE reads again and assigns one entry to each CDR3 protein, with no DNA. In all, the sample yields about 98,000 distinct CDR3 sequences. Sequenced input: naive CXCR3+ CD8+ T cells from blood. Subset of the sample: CD45RO-CCR7+CD27+CD95- naive CD8+ T cells expressing CXCR3 (TNR3+). All receptors come from a human donor in good health. Some clones in this sample may be carry-over from other donors' samples.

The chain carries TRBV4-3 and TRBJ2-4; lacking DNA, the TRBD2 call made by TCRdb goes unchecked. CDR3 length: 20 residues. Germline assignment: CDR1 LGHNA and CDR2 YSLEER. The CDR3 loop reads CASSQDGPRLGTLAKNIQYF.

V is TRBV7-2 and J is TRBJ2-7; the TCRdb D gene call, TRBD1, has no DNA to confirm it. In germline, CDR1 is SGHTA, CDR2 FQGNSA. CDR3 size: 16 residues. CDR3 in amino acids: CASSLAGLPPSYEQYF.

V gene TRBV12-3 or TRBV12-4 combines with J gene TRBJ1-1. This CDR3 has 14 residues. CDR3 in amino acids: CASSLLFWNTEAFF.

The chain has TRBV6-6 and TRBJ1-5. This CDR3 contains 15 residues. Germline values: CDR1 MNHNY, CDR2 SVGAGI (reference sequence). CDR3 protein: CASSYSPDSNQPQHF.

The rearrangement joins TRBV7-6 to TRBJ2-7. This CDR3 is 14 amino acids long. Germline values: CDR1 SGHVS, CDR2 FNYEAQ. CDR3 amino acids: CASSLGHRTYEQYF. The full variable domain, completed using reference TRBV7-6 and TRBJ2-7, is GAGVSQSPRYKVTKRGQDVALRCDPISGHVSLYWYRQALGQGPEFLTYFNYEAQQDKSGLPNDRFSAERPEGSISTLTIQRTEQRDSAMYRCASSLGHRTYEQYFGPGTRLTVT.

The genes are TRBV28 and TRBJ1-1; the D gene TCRdb calls, TRBD1, cannot be checked with no DNA. Germline CDR1 reads MDHEN; CDR2 reads SYDVKM. CDR3 length: 12 amino acids. This CDR3 is CASSWGLTEAFF. Full variable domain (outside the CDR3, taken from reference TRBV28 and TRBJ1-1): DVKVTQSSRYLVKRTGEKVFLECVQDMDHENMFWYRQDPGLGLRLIYFSYDVKMKEKGDIPEGYSVSREKKERFSLILESASTNQTSMYLCASSWGLTEAFFGQGTRLTVV.

V gene TRBV6-2 or TRBV6-3 combines with J gene TRBJ2-5; the TCRdb D gene call, TRBD2, has no DNA to confirm it. CDR3 length equals 15 residues. Germline V gene data show CDR1 as MNHEY and CDR2 as SVGEGT. The CDR3 spells CASRARTSLQETQYF.

J is TRBJ2-7 and V is TRBV20-1. Germline loops: CDR1 DFQATT, CDR2 SNEGSKA (reference sequence). CDR3 length: 13 residues. The CDR3 reads CSAFTPNLYEQYF.